Presented here are 15 T cell receptor beta chains from one specimen sequenced in a study of human T cells and chemical hapten exposure. Unfractionated whole blood served as the source for total RNA extraction. Individual cDNA molecules had unique molecular identifiers attached to them by the library. MiXCR was run by TCRdb on the reads, yielding one entry per CDR3 protein. The data hold roughly 120,000 distinct CDR3 sequences, with roughly 8.5% observed a single time. Sequencing input: whole blood. The receptor set was obtained from a human donor in good health. Some clones in this sample may be carry-over from other donors' samples.

The chain is built from TRBV28 and TRBJ1-2; 7 bases fit TRBD1. V shed 6 bases and J 7 bases; nucleotides not matched to a gene: 8. CDR3 length equals 13 residues. Germline V CDR1 and CDR2: MDHEN, SYDVKM. CDR3 sequence (DNA): TGTGCCAGCAGCCACAGGGGCCGTTCTGGCTACACCTTC. It yields the protein CASSHRGRSGYTF.

The genes are TRBV29-1 and TRBJ2-1; the D is unclear. CDR1 is SQVTM, CDR2 ANQGSEA, per germline. This CDR3 contains 14 residues. The ends were cut back, 3 bases at V and 6 bases at J, with 15 bases in the middle. CDR3 sequence: CSVEIQDAINEQFF. The CDR3 coding sequence is TGCAGCGTTGAGATTCAGGACGCCATCAATGAGCAGTTCTTC.

V and J are TRBV7-2 and TRBJ2-3, with TRBD1 matching over 9 bases. The junction had 13 bases not matched to a gene; V was cut back by 1 base and J by 2 bases. This CDR3 comprises 19 residues. Germline V gene lookup returns CDR1 SGHTA and CDR2 FQGNSA. CDR3 protein: CASSLVGTGFPLNTDTQYF. As DNA, the CDR3 is TGTGCCAGCAGCTTAGTTGGGACAGGGTTTCCCCTAAACACAGATACGCAGTATTTT.

Only a few counts were recorded for this clonotype. CDR3 DNA sequence: TGTGCCAGCAGCCTGGACTCGGGCTCCGAGCAGTACTTC. As protein: CASSLDSGSEQYF. The genes are TRBV9 and TRBJ2-7; D perhaps matches TRBD2 (5 bases). Germline assignment: CDR1 SGDLS and CDR2 YYNGEE. The length of the CDR3 is 13 residues. Trimming cost V 4 bases and J 6 bases, with 14 bases left between them.

This clonotype was seen many times. V and J are TRBV7-2 and TRBJ2-3; possibly TRBD2 for D (6 bases). V was trimmed by 1 base and J by 1 base, leaving 9 bases between them. This CDR3 region has 15 residues. The V gene's germline CDR1 is SGHTA and CDR2 FQGNSA. As DNA, the CDR3 is TGTGCCAGCAGCTTAGGAGAGCGGGGCACAGATACGCAGTATTTT. Translation gives CASSLGERGTDTQYF.

This clonotype was seen at least ten times. The V gene is TRBV7-8, the J gene TRBJ2-1, with 8 bases that match TRBD2. Germline CDR1 is SGHVS and CDR2 is FQNEAQ. Losses at the gene ends were 0 bases for V and 4 bases for J; bases not matched to a gene: 5. This CDR3 comprises 16 residues. In nucleotides, the CDR3 is TGTGCCAGCAGCTTAGCGTCGGGGGGGCTTTACAATGAGCAGTTCTTC. Translation: CASSLASGGLYNEQFF.

The chain recombines TRBV5-1 with TRBJ2-3; 11 nucleotides match TRBD1. CDR1 SGHRS and CDR2 YFSETQ come from the germline V gene. The ends lost 4 bases at V and 7 bases at J; junction bases unmatched: 11. The length of the CDR3 is 16 residues. The CDR3 is CASSIGQGAPLHTQYF. CDR3 nucleotide sequence: TGCGCCAGCAGCATCGGACAGGGGGCCCCCCTCCATACGCAGTATTTT.

This clonotype was observed a few times. The V gene is TRBV12-3 or TRBV12-4, the J gene TRBJ2-7, with D maybe TRBD2 (5 bases). V was shortened by 2 bases and J by 3 bases, with 8 bases between the two germline ends. The CDR3 spans 13 residues. CDR3 bases: TGTGCCAGCAGTTTACTAGCAAGCTACGAGCAGTACTTC. Its translation: CASSLLASYEQYF.

This clonotype has at least ten counts. This chain connects TRBV5-5 to TRBJ1-1; D call uncertain. Germline loops: CDR1 SGHKS, CDR2 YYEKEE (reference sequence). The CDR3 loop spans 13 amino acids. V gave up 0 bases and J gave up 10 bases, with 13 bases separating them. In DNA, the CDR3 is TGTGCCAGCAGCTTGGAGAGTGTCGCGGTAGCTTTCTTT. Translation: CASSLESVAVAFF.

A few counts support this clonotype. The chain couples TRBV20-1 to TRBJ2-3, with 7 bases identical to TRBD2. This CDR3 is built from 14 residues. The germline CDR1 and CDR2 sequences are DFQATT and SNEGSKA (reference sequence). After removal of 1 base from V and 3 bases from J, the junction contained 4 bases not matched to a gene. The CDR3 loop reads CSARVPAGTDTQYF. CDR3 bases: TGCAGTGCTAGAGTCCCAGCGGGGACAGATACGCAGTATTTT.

This clonotype was recorded at least ten times. V and J are TRBV12-3 or TRBV12-4 and TRBJ2-2; 8 nucleotides match TRBD2. CDR3 length: 16 amino acids. J was trimmed by 5 bases and V by 6 bases; bases with no gene match: 11. CDR3: CASRSPGGIGTGELFF. CDR3 coding DNA: TGTGCCAGCAGATCCCCGGGGGGGATAGGAACCGGGGAGCTGTTTTTT.

In this sample, this clonotype turned up many times. V is TRBV20-1 and J is TRBJ1-2; D is unclear. V shed 4 bases and J shed 1 base, with 13 bases lying between them. The CDR3 sequence is 14 residues long. Per germline, CDR1 DFQATT and CDR2 SNEGSKA (reference sequence). CDR3 protein: CSAKKLRFNYGYTF. The CDR3 nucleotides read TGCAGTGCTAAGAAGCTCCGTTTTAACTATGGCTACACCTTC.

This clonotype has a handful of counts. The chain recombines TRBV5-1 with TRBJ2-5; D is ambiguous. V was cut by 0 bases and J by 5 bases, with 5 bases left in between. There are 12 residues in the CDR3. The germline gives CDR1 SGHRS, CDR2 YFSETQ. The CDR3 nucleotides read TGCGCCAGCAGCTTGGCCGGGGAGACCCAGTACTTC. Translation gives CASSLAGETQYF.

There are many counts of this clonotype. This sequence joins TRBV10-3 and TRBJ1-6, with D maybe TRBD1 (5 bases). V was cut by 0 bases and J by 8 bases, with 14 bases left in between. This CDR3 region has 16 residues. Germline V gene lookup returns CDR1 ENHRY and CDR2 SYGVKD. The CDR3 DNA reads as TGTGCCATCAGTGAGTCCAGCGGGGGGTTGGATTCACCCCTCCACTTT. Encoded protein: CAISESSGGLDSPLHF.

This clonotype has at least ten counts. The CDR3 loop is CASSEILGQPQHF. The CDR3 DNA reads as TGTGCCAGCAGTGAAATTTTGGGCCAGCCCCAGCATTTT. V gene TRBV6-1 combines with J gene TRBJ1-5, with D uncertain. The CDR3 is 13 amino acids. Germline values: CDR1 MNHNS, CDR2 SASEGT. Deletions cut 2 bases from V and 7 bases from J, with 9 bases between.